This T cell receptor (beta chain) stems from a study of blood T cell repertoires in COVID-19. Study background: COVID-19 samples, acute and convalescent, were from the United States, Italy and Spain. Nucleic acid was either cDNA or gDNA, and it came from T cells, B-cell-depleted T cells, or PBMCs.

Source study methods: Reference gene primers were amplified, and this amplification served to estimate nucleated cell counts. Generated by immunoSEQ multiplex PCR, the TCRdb table keeps only in-frame clones and is missing some. That table is the source of V, J and clone size, and D and trimming were worked out from the DNA. The sample lists approximately 20,000 clones, 91% occurring once. The receptor comes from a human donor in a cohort sampled during active COVID-19. Sequences were obtained from peripheral blood.

In DNA, the CDR3 is TGTGCCAGTAGTACCGGGTCCTCCTACGAGCAGTACTTC. Translating gives CASSTGSSYEQYF. This rearrangement joins TRBV19 to TRBJ2-7; D gene uncertain. Germline V gives CDR1 LNHDA, CDR2 SQIVND (reference sequence). CDR3 length: 13 residues. Trimming shortened V by 4 bases and J by 0 bases, and 7 bases separated the two germline ends.